The 14 T cell receptor beta chains below were found in one sample sequenced in a study of T cells and Merkel cell carcinoma outcomes (dated by TCRdb to about 2020). Library construction relied on the immunoSEQ multiplex PCR assay. In its TCRdb copy, this immuneACCESS table keeps in-frame sequences only and misses some clones. Where compared with another copy, unresolved V genes explain less than half of these, and the others have no known cause. Here the sample has about 15,000 clones; around 86% occur a single time. The top ten clonotypes cover more than 7.5% of the sample. Sequencing was performed on tumor tissue from Merkel cell carcinoma. All receptors come from a human donor with Merkel cell carcinoma.

The chain links TRBV5-1 to TRBJ2-3; tentatively, D is TRBD1 (6 bases). Germline CDR1 reads SGHRS; CDR2 reads YFSETQ. The CDR3 is made up of 16 amino acids. The germline V and J ends were trimmed by 1 base and 4 bases, with 16 bases remaining between them. This CDR3 reads CASSLSLRQDSDTQYF. CDR3 coding DNA: TGCGCCAGCAGCTTGAGTTTGAGACAGGACTCAGATACGCAGTATTTT.

A note on this clone: At the DNA level, this CDR3 is encoded by other sequences in the same sample as well. The rearrangement uses TRBV6-1 and TRBJ2-7; 7 bases are a match to TRBD1. Germline CDR1 is MNHNS and CDR2 is SASEGT. The CDR3 length is 13 residues. V was pared by 7 bases and J by 1 base, with 4 bases of the junction left unmatched. In DNA, the CDR3 is TGTGCCAGCAACACAGGGGATTCCTACGAGCAGTACTTC. The encoded protein is CASNTGDSYEQYF.

This chain connects TRBV9 to TRBJ1-4; D ambiguous. Germline V gene sequence: CDR1 SGDLS, CDR2 YYNGEE. The length of the CDR3 is 15 residues. V shed 0 bases and J shed 0 bases, with 6 bases lying between them. The CDR3 reads CASSVGVATNEKLFF. As DNA, the CDR3 is TGTGCCAGCAGCGTAGGCGTGGCAACTAATGAAAAACTGTTTTTT.

This clone appeared a single time. The chain has TRBV27 and TRBJ1-5; 12 bases map to TRBD1. V dropped 6 bases and J dropped 3; count of bases not matched to a gene: 3. This CDR3 is built from 15 residues. Germline V gene sequence: CDR1 MNHEY, CDR2 SMNVEV (reference sequence). The DNA of the CDR3 is TGTGCCAGCAGAGGGACAGGGGGCTTCAATCAGCCCCAGCATTTT. Translation: CASRGTGGFNQPQHF.

The sample holds a few counts of this clone. The rearrangement uses TRBV27 and TRBJ1-5; D unresolved. CDR1 MNHEY and CDR2 SMNVEV come from the germline V gene (reference sequence). This CDR3 is 14 amino acids long. Trimming left V 2 bases short and J 3 bases short, with 8 bases between. DNA for the CDR3: TGTGCCAGCAGTTTAATAGGGCCCAATCAGCCCCAGCATTTT. This gives the protein CASSLIGPNQPQHF.

The rearrangement uses TRBV5-1 and TRBJ2-7; D call uncertain. The CDR3 is 16 amino acids. CDR1 and CDR2 from the germline V gene are SGHRS and YFSETQ. Trimming cost V 0 bases and J 2 bases, with 15 bases left between them. This chain's CDR3 is CASSLVPQQRTYEQYF. CDR3 sequence (DNA): TGCGCCAGCAGCTTGGTACCTCAGCAAAGAACCTACGAGCAGTACTTC.

The V and J genes are TRBV5-1 and TRBJ2-7; 11 bases line up with TRBD1. The germline V gene has CDR1 SGHRS and CDR2 YFSETQ. The CDR3 spans 14 residues. The V and J ends lost 4 bases and 6 bases, in that order; junction bases with no gene match: 6. The chain's CDR3 is CASSPGQGAVEQYF. CDR3 DNA sequence: TGCGCCAGCAGCCCTGGACAGGGGGCGGTCGAGCAGTACTTC.

This clone appeared once. The chain combines TRBV28 with TRBJ2-1, with 7 nucleotides matching TRBD2. The V segment lost 3 bases and the J segment 0 bases; nucleotides outside the gene matches: 8. Germline loops: CDR1 MDHEN, CDR2 SYDVKM. CDR3 size: 17 residues. The CDR3 sequence is CASSLPSGPSSYNEQFF. The CDR3 region has the DNA TGTGCCAGCAGTTTGCCTAGCGGTCCTAGCTCCTACAATGAGCAGTTCTTC.

The DNA for the CDR3 is TGTGCCACCAGCAGGGAAACAGGGAACGGAGGTACTGAAGCTTTCTTT. It yields the protein CATSRETGNGGTEAFF. The chain joins TRBV15 to TRBJ1-1, with D tentatively TRBD1 (6 bases). V lost 3 bases to trimming and J lost 5 bases, with 19 bases between them. Germline V lookup: CDR1 LNHNV, CDR2 YYDKDF (reference sequence). The CDR3 is made up of 16 amino acids.

The rearrangement links TRBV13 to TRBJ2-3; the match to TRBD2 covers 8 bases. The V and J ends lost 4 bases and 0 bases, in that order; junction bases with no gene match: 12. Germline V gene lookup returns CDR1 PRHDT and CDR2 FYEKMQ (reference sequence). This CDR3 is built from 18 residues. The CDR3 DNA follows: TGTGCCAGCAGCTCTAGACCCTTGACTAGCGAGAGCACAGATACGCAGTATTTT. As protein: CASSSRPLTSESTDTQYF.

V and J are TRBV14 and TRBJ1-3; D gene uncertain. From germline, CDR1 is SGHDN and CDR2 FVKESK. V was shortened by 5 bases and J by 0 bases, with 8 bases between the two germline ends. The CDR3 has 14 amino acids. The CDR3 nucleotides are TGTGCCAGCAGCGACGAGTTCTCTGGAAACACCATATATTTT. Protein product: CASSDEFSGNTIYF.

The rearrangement links TRBV27 to TRBJ2-7; 11 bases are a match to TRBD2. The junction had 7 bases not matched to a gene; V was cut back by 5 bases and J by 4 bases. Germline CDR1 is MNHEY and CDR2 is SMNVEV (reference sequence). The CDR3 totals 15 residues. CDR3 DNA: TGTGCCAGCAGTCCTGGGACTAGCGGACAATACGAGCAGTACTTC. This codes for CASSPGTSGQYEQYF.

Concerning this clone: At one of its ends the junction is not consistent with the germline gene, which may arise from a read error. The chain combines TRBV4-1 with TRBJ1-4; 7 nucleotides line up with TRBD1. The CDR3 consists of 17 residues. Per germline, CDR1 MGHRA and CDR2 YSYEKL. CDR3 protein: CTSSPSPPTGTNEKLFF. CDR3 bases: TGCACCAGCAGCCCCAGCCCGCCGACAGGGACTAATGAAAAGCTGTTTTTT.

This clone was counted a single time. CDR3 sequence (DNA): TGTGCCAGCAGCTCCTGGGACAGGGGTACAGATACGCAGTATTTT. Translating it yields CASSSWDRGTDTQYF. The chain joins TRBV11-2 to TRBJ2-3, with 10 bases that match TRBD1. The CDR3 is 15 residues long. Trimming at V came to 4 bases and at J to 3 bases, leaving 4 bases not matched to a gene. CDR1 is SGHAT, CDR2 FQNNGV, per germline. The variable domain in full, with the rest retrieved from reference TRBV11-2 and TRBJ2-3, is EAGVAQSPRYKIIEKRQSVAFWCNPISGHATLYWYQQILGQGPKLLIQFQNNGVVDDSQLPKDRFSAERLKGVDSTLKIQPAKLEDSAVYLCASSSWDRGTDTQYFGPGTRLTVL.